What follows are 9 T cell receptor beta chains derived from one specimen sequenced in a study of shared clonotypes between healthy human individuals. Terminally differentiated effector memory CD45RA+ cells were excluded from the naive CD8 cells, which were CD45RO-negative and positively selected for CCR7. Here immunoSEQ multiplex PCR was the method, and the copy in TCRdb shows in-frame clones only, minus some. The sample lists millions of clones; just under 95% were seen once. Sequenced material: naive CD8+ T cells sorted from blood. These receptors originate from a young man in good health.

The V gene is TRBV19, the J gene TRBJ1-1; D not resolved. The V end was cut by 5 bases, the J end by 0 bases, with 7 bases between. The CDR3 runs 13 residues. In germline, CDR1 is LNHDA, CDR2 SQIVND (reference sequence). The CDR3 DNA is TGTGCCAGTAGTTCGGGGTTGAACACTGAAGCTTTCTTT. Its translation is CASSSGLNTEAFF. Looking up the rest from reference TRBV19 and TRBJ1-1 gives the full variable domain: DGGITQSPKYLFRKEGQNVTLSCEQNLNHDAMYWYRQDPGQGLRLIYYSQIVNDFQKGDIAEGYSVSREKKESFPLTVTSAQKNPTAFYLCASSSGLNTEAFFGQGTRLTVV.

This clone appeared once. The chain is built from TRBV9 and TRBJ2-7; 11 bases align to TRBD1. CDR3 size: 15 residues. The ends lost 4 bases at V and 5 bases at J; junction bases unmatched: 8. CDR1 and CDR2 from the germline V gene are SGDLS and YYNGEE. The CDR3 region has the DNA TGTGCCAGCAGCATCGGGGACAGGGGGGTCGACGAGCAGTACTTC. Translated: CASSIGDRGVDEQYF.

The chain recombines TRBV9 with TRBJ1-6, with D maybe TRBD1 (5 bases). Germline lookup yields CDR1 SGDLS and CDR2 YYNGEE. V was clipped by 8 bases and J by 6 bases, with 18 bases between them. This CDR3 has 15 amino acids. This chain's CDR3 is CARELEGLCNSPLHF. The CDR3 nucleotides read TGTGCCAGAGAACTAGAGGGGCTCTGTAATTCACCCCTCCACTTT.

This sequence joins TRBV19 and TRBJ2-7; the D gene is possibly TRBD1 (6 bases). There are 13 residues in the CDR3. V was shortened by 6 bases and J by 4 bases, with 13 bases between the two germline ends. Germline V gene lookup returns CDR1 LNHDA and CDR2 SQIVND (reference sequence). CDR3 coding DNA: TGTGCCAGTAGCGTCGGGACACCGTACGAGCAGTACTTC. As protein: CASSVGTPYEQYF. Full variable domain (outside the CDR3, taken from reference TRBV19 and TRBJ2-7): DGGITQSPKYLFRKEGQNVTLSCEQNLNHDAMYWYRQDPGQGLRLIYYSQIVNDFQKGDIAEGYSVSREKKESFPLTVTSAQKNPTAFYLCASSVGTPYEQYFGPGTRLTVT.

This chain links TRBV7-9 with TRBJ2-7; the D gene could be TRBD1 or TRBD2 (5 bases each). The V gene lost 4 bases and the J gene lost 2 bases, with 15 bases spanning the gap. This CDR3 spans 15 amino acids. Germline assignment: CDR1 SEHNR and CDR2 FQNEAQ (reference sequence). CDR3: CASSWGTDITYEQYF. As DNA, the CDR3 is TGTGCCAGCAGCTGGGGGACGGACATCACCTACGAGCAGTACTTC.

This clone was observed once. The V call is TRBV27, the J call TRBJ2-7, with D unresolved. The CDR3 contains 11 residues. CDR1 and CDR2 (germline): MNHEY, SMNVEV (reference sequence). With 6 bases removed from V and 8 bases from J, the gap between germline ends came to 11 bases. The CDR3 DNA sequence: TGTGCCAGCAGAGCCGACGGCAAGCAGTACTTC. The encoded protein is CASRADGKQYF.

The rearrangement joins TRBV4-3 to TRBJ2-7; D is ambiguous. CDR1 LGHNA and CDR2 YSLEER come from the germline V gene. V lost 1 base to trimming and J lost 0 bases, with 7 bases between them. The CDR3 contains 14 residues. The CDR3 DNA follows: TGCGCCAGCAGCCAAGCCCCGAACTCCTACGAGCAGTACTTC. This sequence encodes CASSQAPNSYEQYF.

The chain links TRBV27 to TRBJ1-5; D uncertain. This CDR3 region has 14 residues. V was trimmed by 8 bases and J by 5 bases, leaving 16 bases between them. CDR1 and CDR2 (germline): MNHEY, SMNVEV (reference sequence). The CDR3 is CASSDTGQYQPQHF. The CDR3, as DNA: TGTGCCAGCTCCGATACCGGGCAGTATCAGCCCCAGCATTTT.

The V gene is TRBV6-5, the J gene TRBJ2-7, with D possibly called TRBD1 or TRBD2 (7 bases each). The CDR3 extends over 15 amino acids. Germline V gene data show CDR1 as MNHEY and CDR2 as SVGAGI. The V end lost 6 bases, the J end lost 5 bases, and 20 bases lay between the germline ends. DNA of the CDR3: TGTGCCAGCAGCATTGACAGGGAGGGCCCGAACGAGCAGTACTTC. It yields the protein CASSIDREGPNEQYF.